This T cell receptor (beta chain) is from a study of blood T cell repertoires in COVID-19. At the level of the study: The cDNA or gDNA used as material had been derived from T cells, B-cell-depleted T cells, or PBMCs.

The V end was cut by 7 bases, the J end by 5 bases, with 12 bases between. From germline, CDR1 is PRHDT and CDR2 FYEKMQ (reference sequence). The length of the CDR3 is 14 residues. Per the original methods: Nucleated cell counts were estimated from reference gene primer amplification. The assay was immunoSEQ multiplex PCR, and TCRdb's table has in-frame clones only and misses some. V and J calls and clone size are given by that table; D and trimming were obtained from the DNA. Found here are 40,000 to 50,000 clones, about 92% of them singletons; the top ten hold around 19%. This TCR was sampled from a man in his 70s with active COVID-19. The chain recombines TRBV13 with TRBJ1-6; the D gene is possibly TRBD1 (5 bases). Specimen: peripheral blood. CDR3 nucleotide sequence: TGTGCCAGCAATTTGGGGCTCAATAATTCACCCCTCCACTTT. Its protein is CASNLGLNNSPLHF.